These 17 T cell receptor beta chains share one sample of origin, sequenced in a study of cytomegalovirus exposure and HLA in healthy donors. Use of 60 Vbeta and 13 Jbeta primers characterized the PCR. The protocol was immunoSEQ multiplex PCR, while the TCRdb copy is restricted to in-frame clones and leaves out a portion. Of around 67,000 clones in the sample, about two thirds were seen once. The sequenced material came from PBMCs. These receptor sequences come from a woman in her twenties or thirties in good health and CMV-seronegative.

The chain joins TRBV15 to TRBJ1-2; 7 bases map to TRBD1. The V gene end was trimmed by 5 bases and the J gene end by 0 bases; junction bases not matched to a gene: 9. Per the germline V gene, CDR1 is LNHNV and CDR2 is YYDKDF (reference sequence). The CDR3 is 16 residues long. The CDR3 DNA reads TGTGCCACCAGCCTTACAGGGGCCTTCTCTAACTATGGCTACACCTTC. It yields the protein CATSLTGAFSNYGYTF.

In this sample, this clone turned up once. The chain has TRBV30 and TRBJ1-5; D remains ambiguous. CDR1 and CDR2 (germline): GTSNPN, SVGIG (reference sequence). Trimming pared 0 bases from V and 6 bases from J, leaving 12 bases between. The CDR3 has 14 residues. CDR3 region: CAWSVSTVGQPQHF. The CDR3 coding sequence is TGTGCCTGGAGTGTAAGTACAGTAGGTCAGCCCCAGCATTTT.

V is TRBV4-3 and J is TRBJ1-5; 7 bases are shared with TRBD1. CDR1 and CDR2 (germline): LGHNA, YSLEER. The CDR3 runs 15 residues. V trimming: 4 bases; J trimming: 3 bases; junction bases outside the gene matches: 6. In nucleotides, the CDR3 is TGCGCCAGCAGCCGTTCCGGGACAGTCAATCAGCCCCAGCATTTT. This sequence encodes CASSRSGTVNQPQHF.

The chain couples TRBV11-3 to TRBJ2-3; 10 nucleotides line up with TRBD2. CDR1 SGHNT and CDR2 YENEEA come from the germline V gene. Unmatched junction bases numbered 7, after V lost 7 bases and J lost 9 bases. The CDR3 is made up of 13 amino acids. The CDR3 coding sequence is TGTGCCAGCACAAAGCGGGGGGGCGACACGCAGTATTTT. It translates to CASTKRGGDTQYF.

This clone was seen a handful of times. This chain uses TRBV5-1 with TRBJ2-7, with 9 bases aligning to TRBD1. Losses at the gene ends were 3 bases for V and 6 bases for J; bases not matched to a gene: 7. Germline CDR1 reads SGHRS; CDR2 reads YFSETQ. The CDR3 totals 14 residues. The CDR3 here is CASSWPGQGGEQYF. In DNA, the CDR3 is TGCGCCAGCAGCTGGCCGGGACAGGGTGGCGAGCAGTACTTC.

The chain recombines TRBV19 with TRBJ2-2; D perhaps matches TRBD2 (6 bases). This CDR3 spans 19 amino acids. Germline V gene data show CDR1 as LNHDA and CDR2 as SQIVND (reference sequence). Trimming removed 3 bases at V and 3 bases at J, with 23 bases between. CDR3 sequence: CASSMGGDPGTGDTGELFF. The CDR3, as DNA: TGTGCCAGTAGTATGGGGGGAGATCCCGGGACGGGGGACACCGGGGAGCTGTTTTTT.

For the CDR3, the DNA is TGTGCCAGTCTTCCAGTCGGGACAGGGGGCAATTATGGCTACACCTTC. Its translation: CASLPVGTGGNYGYTF. The V and J genes are TRBV19 and TRBJ1-2, with 12 positions matching TRBD1. J lost 5 bases, V lost 8 bases, and 12 bases had no gene match. Germline V gene data show CDR1 as LNHDA and CDR2 as SQIVND (reference sequence). The CDR3 length is 16 residues.

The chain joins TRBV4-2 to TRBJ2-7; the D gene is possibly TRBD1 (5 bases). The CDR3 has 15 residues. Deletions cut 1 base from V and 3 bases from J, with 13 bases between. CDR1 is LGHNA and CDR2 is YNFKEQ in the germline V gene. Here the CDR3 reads CASSQGRDLVYEQYF. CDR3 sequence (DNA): TGTGCCAGCAGCCAAGGCAGGGATCTTGTCTACGAGCAGTACTTC.

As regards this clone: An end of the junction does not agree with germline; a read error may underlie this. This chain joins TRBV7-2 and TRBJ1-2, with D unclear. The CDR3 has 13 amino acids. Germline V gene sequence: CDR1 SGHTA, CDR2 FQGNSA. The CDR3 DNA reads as TGTGCCAGCAGCTTAGATAGCGGGATACCTAGCCACTTC. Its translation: CASSLDSGIPSHF. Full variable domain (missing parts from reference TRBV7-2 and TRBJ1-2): GAGVSQSPSNKVTEKGKDVELRCDPISGHTALYWYRQSLGQGLEFLIYFQGNSAPDKSGLPSDRFSAERTGGSVSTLTIQRTQQEDSAVYLCASSLDSGIPSHFGSGTRLTVV.

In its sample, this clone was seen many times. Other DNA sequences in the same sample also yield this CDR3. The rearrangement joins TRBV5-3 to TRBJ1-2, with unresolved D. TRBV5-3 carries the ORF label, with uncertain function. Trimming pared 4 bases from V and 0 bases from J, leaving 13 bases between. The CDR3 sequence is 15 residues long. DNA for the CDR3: TGTGCCAGAAGCCATAACGGAGGTTCTAACTATGGCTACACCTTC. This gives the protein CARSHNGGSNYGYTF.

The CDR3 coding sequence is TGTGCCAGCAGACATAGCGGGGGGGCCGGTATTGAGCAGTTCTTC. Protein: CASRHSGGAGIEQFF. The V gene is TRBV7-2, the J gene TRBJ2-1; 11 bases are a match to TRBD2. Germline assignment: CDR1 SGHTA and CDR2 FQGNSA. This CDR3 contains 15 residues. The ends lost 6 bases at V and 9 bases at J; junction bases unmatched: 10.

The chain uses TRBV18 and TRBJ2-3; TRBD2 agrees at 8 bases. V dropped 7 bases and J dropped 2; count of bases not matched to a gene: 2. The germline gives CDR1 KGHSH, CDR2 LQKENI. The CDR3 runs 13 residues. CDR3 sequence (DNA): TGTGCCAGCTACGGGAGGGTCACAGATACGCAGTATTTT. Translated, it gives CASYGRVTDTQYF.

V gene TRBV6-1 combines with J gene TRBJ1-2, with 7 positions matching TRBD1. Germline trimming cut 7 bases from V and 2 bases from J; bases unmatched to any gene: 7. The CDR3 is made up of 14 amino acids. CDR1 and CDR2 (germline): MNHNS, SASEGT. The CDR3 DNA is TGTGCCAGCATTAGCGGACAGGCCAACTATGGCTACACCTTC. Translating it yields CASISGQANYGYTF.

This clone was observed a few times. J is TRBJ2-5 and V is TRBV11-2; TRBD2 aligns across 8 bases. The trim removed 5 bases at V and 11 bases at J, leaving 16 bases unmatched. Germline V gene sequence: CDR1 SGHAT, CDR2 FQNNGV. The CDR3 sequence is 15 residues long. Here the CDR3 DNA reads TGTGCCAGCAGCCAAGGAGCGGGGGAAGAGGGGGAGCAGTACTTC. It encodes CASSQGAGEEGEQYF.

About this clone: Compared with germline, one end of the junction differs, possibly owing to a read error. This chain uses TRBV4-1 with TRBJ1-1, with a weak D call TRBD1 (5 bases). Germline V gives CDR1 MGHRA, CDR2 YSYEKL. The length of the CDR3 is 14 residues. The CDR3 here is CSSSRVGVNAEAFF. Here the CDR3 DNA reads TGCTCCAGCAGCCGAGTAGGGGTGAACGCTGAAGCTTTCTTT.

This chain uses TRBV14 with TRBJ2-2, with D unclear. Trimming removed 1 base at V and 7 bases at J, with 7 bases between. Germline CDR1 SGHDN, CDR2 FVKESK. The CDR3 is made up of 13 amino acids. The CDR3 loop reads CASSQVTDGELFF. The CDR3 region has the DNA TGTGCCAGCAGCCAAGTAACAGACGGGGAGCTGTTTTTT.

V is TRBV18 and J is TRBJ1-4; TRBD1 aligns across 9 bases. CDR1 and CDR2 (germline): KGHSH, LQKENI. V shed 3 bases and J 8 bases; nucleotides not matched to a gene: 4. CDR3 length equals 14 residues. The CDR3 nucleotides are TGTGCCAGCTCACCCTCGGGACAGGGAGAAAAACTGTTTTTT. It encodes CASSPSGQGEKLFF.